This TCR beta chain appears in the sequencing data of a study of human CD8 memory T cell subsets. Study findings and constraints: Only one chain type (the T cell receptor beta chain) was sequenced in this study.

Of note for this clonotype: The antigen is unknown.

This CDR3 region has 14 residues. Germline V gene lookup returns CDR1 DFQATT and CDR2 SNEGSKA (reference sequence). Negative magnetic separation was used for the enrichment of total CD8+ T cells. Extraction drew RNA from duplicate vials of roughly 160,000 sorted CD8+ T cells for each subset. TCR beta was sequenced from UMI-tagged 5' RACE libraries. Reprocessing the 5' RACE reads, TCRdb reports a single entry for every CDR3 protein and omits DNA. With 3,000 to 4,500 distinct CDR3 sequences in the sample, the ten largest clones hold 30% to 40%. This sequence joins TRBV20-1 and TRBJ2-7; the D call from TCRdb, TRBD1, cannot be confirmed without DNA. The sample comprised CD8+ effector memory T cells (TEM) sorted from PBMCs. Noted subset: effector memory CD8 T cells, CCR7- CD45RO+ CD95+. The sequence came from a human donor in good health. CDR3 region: CSAREGQGTYEQYF.